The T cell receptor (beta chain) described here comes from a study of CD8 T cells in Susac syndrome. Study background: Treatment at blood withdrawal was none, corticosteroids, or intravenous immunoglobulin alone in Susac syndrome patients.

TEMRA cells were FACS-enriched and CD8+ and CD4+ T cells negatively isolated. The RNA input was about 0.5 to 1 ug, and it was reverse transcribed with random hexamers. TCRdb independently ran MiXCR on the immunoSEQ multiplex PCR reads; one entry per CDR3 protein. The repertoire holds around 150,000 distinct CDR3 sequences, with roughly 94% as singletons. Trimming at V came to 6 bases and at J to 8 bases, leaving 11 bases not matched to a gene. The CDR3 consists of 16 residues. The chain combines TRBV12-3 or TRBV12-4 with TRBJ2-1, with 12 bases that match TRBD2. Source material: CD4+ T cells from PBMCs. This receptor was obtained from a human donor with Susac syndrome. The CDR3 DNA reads TGTGCCAGCAGCCTAGAACTAGCGGGAGGTCGGGATGAGCAGTTCTTC. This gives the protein CASSLELAGGRDEQFF.